Listed below are T cell receptor beta chains from one sample, sequenced in a study of T cell repertoires in cytomegalovirus infection. TCRdb re-analysed the reads in MiXCR, keeping a single row per CDR3 protein. The data show approximately 730,000 distinct CDR3 sequences, with roughly 29% seen just once and around 14% held by the top ten. Their target antigens are unknown. Sequenced material: cultured CD8+ T cells from PBMCs, taken from culture after CMV antigen stimulation. The receptors come from a human donor in good health (CMV status not recorded). Some clones in this sample may be carry-over from other donors' samples. Each CDR3 is given without its conserved first and last residue. Fields, in order: V gene, CDR3 protein.

TRBV10-2	ASSEGRLFQNIQY
TRBV6-6	ASSYPTHSATEAF
TRBV12-3/TRBV12-4	ASSSEGVGKLF
TRBV20-1	SARGTADTRYGYT
TRBV28	ASSLWTGSTDTQY
TRBV27	ASSSSGGPLNEQF
TRBV4-1	ASSQEVYGTYEQY
TRBV12-3/TRBV12-4	ASSSGTAFNQPQH
TRBV7-2	ASSYVGGEPPETQY
TRBV19	ASSPTGGEETQY
TRBV6-5	ASSYKGNQPQH
TRBV5-6	ASSLEGIITGELF
TRBV12-5	ASGLRGDTQY
TRBV14	ASSPAGLAAEQY
TRBV7-2	ASSEAGIPWDTQY
TRBV12-5	ASGWDQQFYNEQF
TRBV7-2	ASSRLDRSSYEQY
TRBV12-3/TRBV12-4	ASRSLANYGYT
TRBV19	ASSIIKDRGYEQY
TRBV7-6	ASSLRIATSSYNEQF
TRBV7-2	ASSPRWGDQETQY
TRBV29-1	STSLAGEYNEQF
TRBV5-5	ASSVGTSAYEQY
TRBV20-1	SATTSGVRTDTQY
TRBV5-4	ASSPRASHRTGELF
TRBV19	ASRPGDEDQPQH
TRBV28	ASSSERFNEKLF
TRBV27	ASSRGSSYEQY
TRBV7-6	ASSPPGSTEAF
TRBV5-4	ASSFATTEAF
TRBV7-4	ASSFGGEETQY
TRBV7-3	ASSPWGSGLQETQY
TRBV27	ASRPHRDSNQPQH
TRBV18	ASSPPGHPLF
TRBV28	ASSPRDRGLTGELF
TRBV20-1	SALLQGLYTDTQY
TRBV11-3	ASSSLGTGADTQY
TRBV7-2	ASSFIAGGADTQY
TRBV7-9	ASSHPTGQSNSPLH
TRBV6-6	ASSPGQERYNSPLH
TRBV12-3/TRBV12-4	ASSLIRLYNEQF
TRBV6-2/TRBV6-3	ASSYYEAGEFTDTQY
TRBV4-1	ASSPIGQAYQETQY
TRBV27	ASSLSGWALSGYT
TRBV7-6	ASSLPGGSFYGYT
TRBV6-1	ASTAGTGDSNQPQH
TRBV27	ASSLEGVGTDTQY
TRBV7-2	ASSLVGVAVYNEQF
TRBV7-6	ASSLQGGYTEAF
TRBV27	ASSLYRGNEQF
TRBV5-4	ASSFLDSVRGGYT
TRBV27	ASSFGQDNQPQH
TRBV11-3	ASRGEEMEQF
TRBV12-3/TRBV12-4	ASSLYVRPTDTQY